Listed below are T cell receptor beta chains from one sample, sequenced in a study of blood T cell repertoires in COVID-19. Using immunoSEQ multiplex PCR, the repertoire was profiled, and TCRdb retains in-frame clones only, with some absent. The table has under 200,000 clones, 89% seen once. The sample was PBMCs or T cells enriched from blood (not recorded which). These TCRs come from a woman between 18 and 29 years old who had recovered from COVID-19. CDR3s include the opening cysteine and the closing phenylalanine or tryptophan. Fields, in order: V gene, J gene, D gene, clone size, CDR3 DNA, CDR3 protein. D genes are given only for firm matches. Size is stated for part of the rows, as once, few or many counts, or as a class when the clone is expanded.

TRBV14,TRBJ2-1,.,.,TGTGCCAGCAGCCAAGCCGGCGGGATATCCTACAATGAGCAGTTCTTC,CASSQAGGISYNEQFF
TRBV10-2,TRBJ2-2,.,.,TGCGCCAGCCGGGGAGCGGGGAACACCGGGGAGCTGTTTTTT,CASRGAGNTGELFF
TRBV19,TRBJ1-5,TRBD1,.,TGTGCCAGTCGGATTGGTAGGCAGGGGGCGATTCAGCCCCAGCATTTT,CASRIGRQGAIQPQHF
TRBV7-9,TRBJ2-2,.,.,TGTGCCAGCAGCTTTTTATCTGCACCAGGGGCCGGGGAGCTGTTTTTT,CASSFLSAPGAGELFF
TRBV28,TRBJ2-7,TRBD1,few,TGTGCCAGCAGTGGGCGCGGTACAGGGGGGACCTACGAGCAGTACTTC,CASSGRGTGGTYEQYF
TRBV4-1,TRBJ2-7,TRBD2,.,TGCGCCAGCAGCCAAGTAGCGGGCCCCCACGCTCAGCAGTACTTC,CASSQVAGPHAQQYF
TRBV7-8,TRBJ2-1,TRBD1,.,TGTGCCAGCAGCTCCCGACAGGGAAGCTACAATGAGCAGTTCTTC,CASSSRQGSYNEQFF
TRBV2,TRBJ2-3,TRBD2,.,TGTGCCAGCAGTGGGGGACTAGTTTTGGATACGCAGTATTTT,CASSGGLVLDTQYF
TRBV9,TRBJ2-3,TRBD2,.,TGTGCCAGCAGCGAGGGGACTAGGGAGGGGGATACGCAGTATTTT,CASSEGTREGDTQYF
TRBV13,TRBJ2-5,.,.,TGTGCCAGCAGCGGGCGGGACTCTTCAAGGGAGACCCAGTACTTC,CASSGRDSSRETQYF
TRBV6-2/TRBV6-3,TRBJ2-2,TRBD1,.,TGTGCCAGCAGTTACGGGACAGGGGGCCACACCGGGGAGCTGTTTTTT,CASSYGTGGHTGELFF
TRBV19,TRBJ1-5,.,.,TGTGCCAGTAGTATTGAAGGCAGGCTCAATCAGCCCCAGCATTTT,CASSIEGRLNQPQHF
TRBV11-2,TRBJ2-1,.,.,TGTGCCAGCAGCTTAGCGGTGGGAGTGTACAATGAGCAGTTCTTC,CASSLAVGVYNEQFF
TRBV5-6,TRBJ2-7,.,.,TGTGCCAGCGGAGCCCCCGGACAGACCTACGAGCAGTACTTC,CASGAPGQTYEQYF
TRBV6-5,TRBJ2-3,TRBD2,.,TGTGCCAGCAGTTACGAGTCTAGCGGGAGCCCAGATACGCAGTATTTT,CASSYESSGSPDTQYF
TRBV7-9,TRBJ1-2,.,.,TGTGCCAGCAGCTTACCTCGACTGAGCTATGGCTACACCTTC,CASSLPRLSYGYTF
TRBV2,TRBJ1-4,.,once,TGTGCCAGCAGTGCGGGGGTGGGGAATGAAAAACTGTTTTTT,CASSAGVGNEKLFF
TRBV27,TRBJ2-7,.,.,TGTGCCAGCAGTTTCGGCAGGGAATACGAGCAGTACTTC,CASSFGREYEQYF
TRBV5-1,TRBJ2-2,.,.,TGCGCCAGCAGCCCGGCCGGGGGTACGAACACCGGGGAGCTGTTTTTT,CASSPAGGTNTGELFF
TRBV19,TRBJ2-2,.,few,TGTGCCAGTAGTGTTTCTACGAACACCGGGGAGCTGTTTTTT,CASSVSTNTGELFF
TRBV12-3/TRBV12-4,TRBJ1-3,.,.,TGTGCCGCCCACGACAGCTCTGGAAACACCATATATTTT,CAAHDSSGNTIYF
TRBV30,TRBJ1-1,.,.,TGTGCCTGGAGATCTGCAGACTCGAACACTGAAGCTTTCTTT,CAWRSADSNTEAFF
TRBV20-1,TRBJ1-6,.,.,TGCAGTGCTAGTCCCGCGATACTTCCCTATAATTCACCCCTCCACTTT,CSASPAILPYNSPLHF
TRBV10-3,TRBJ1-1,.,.,TGTGCCATCAGCGGGGGAGAGGGGGCTTTCTTT,CAISGGEGAFF
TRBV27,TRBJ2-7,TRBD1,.,TGTGCCAGCAGTTTGGGACAGGGACTATACGAGCAGTACTTC,CASSLGQGLYEQYF
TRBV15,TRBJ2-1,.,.,TGTGCCACCAGCAGGGTTGGACTATCCCTCAATGAGCAGTTCTTC,CATSRVGLSLNEQFF
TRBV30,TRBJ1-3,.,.,TGTGCCTGGAGTGTTGGGGGGGCACTTGGAAACACCATATATTTT,CAWSVGGALGNTIYF
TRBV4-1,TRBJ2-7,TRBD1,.,TGCGCCAGCAGCCAAGTTGACGACAGGGGCTACGAGCAGTACTTC,CASSQVDDRGYEQYF
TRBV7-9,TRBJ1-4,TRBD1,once,TGTGCCAGCAGCTCTCGACAGGGGGCCATTGAAAAACTGTTTTTT,CASSSRQGAIEKLFF
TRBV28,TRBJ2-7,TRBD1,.,TGTGCCAGCAAGACAGGGTTTGGTGGTTTTGATTACCCTTACGAGCAGTACTTC,CASKTGFGGFDYPYEQYF